Included here is one TCR beta chain sequence, with context. No antigen is known for it. No much larger clone exists at a distance of one base, and base qualities are not known. Library method: the immunoSEQ multiplex PCR assay. The multiplex PCR relied on a mix of 60 forward primers for TCR Vbeta segments and 13 reverse primers for TCR Jbeta segments. The CDR3 region of rearranged TCR beta genes was amplified from genomic DNA by a multiplex PCR assay. The Illumina HiSeq System was used to sequence the amplified TCR beta libraries as 87-base-pair reads. For the original study's pipeline: Across the 500 to 700 repertoires, a later analysis counted 60 million to 90 million unique TCR beta chains, 9 million to 14 million of which were shared by at least two donors. A nearest-neighbor algorithm error-corrected the raw reads and collapsed the reads into unique sequences, merging closely related sequences to remove PCR and sequencing errors. To assign V, D and J gene segments, CDR3 sequences were aligned to IMGT reference sequences. For a sequence to be retained, a match of at least six nucleotides to both a V gene segment and a J gene segment was required. Rearrangements were classified as productive when the CDR3 lacked stop codons and remained in frame with V and J, and all other rearrangements were classified as non-productive. Following IMGT convention, CDR3 was defined as the stretch from the second conserved V-encoded cysteine to the conserved J-encoded phenylalanine. In an earlier analysis of roughly 580 of the donors, sequences lacking an unambiguous match to a single V gene segment were excluded. In an earlier analysis of around 600 of the donors, V segments were called functional above 56.7% productive rearrangements and were called segregating when the between-donor standard deviation exceeded 5%. A statistical classification framework was built for diagnosing cytomegalovirus status from the catalog of TCR beta chain sequences. A later analysis assigned V and J genes by comparing TCR nucleotide sequences with IMGT/GENE-DB human TR gene sequences. Using the TCRdist pipeline, a later analysis assigned CDR3 sequences along with most-parsimonious VDJ recombination scenarios. A later analysis defined each TCR beta chain by its CDR3 amino acid sequence plus V-gene family, and excluded reads lacking a unique V-gene family. In a later analysis, around 600 highly shared, low-generation-probability nucleotide sequences were removed to address suspected cross-contamination and a sequencing artifact. For each public chain, a later analysis derived a clonal expansion index from normalized ranks of inferred template counts within each repertoire. In a later analysis, generation probabilities were computed using a VDJ recombination model fitted to out-of-frame rearrangements, and the results were checked against IGoR. In a later analysis, hypergeometric tests were used to score TCR-TCR, TCR-HLA and TCR-CMV co-occurrence, with a repertoire-size bias correction applied to TCR pairs. To estimate false discovery rates, a later analysis permuted the HLA or CMV assignments 20 times. In a later analysis, co-occurring TCRs were grouped using DBSCAN, with TCRdist sequence similarity added in when clustering inside HLA-allele-positive subsets. Co-occurrence clustering excluded repertoires with fewer than 30,000 or more than 120,000 public chains, plus five with anomalous nucleotide sharing. In TCRdb, the immuneACCESS table is reduced to in-frame sequences with V and J assigned. These tables do not hold every clone; where another copy was compared, an unresolved V gene accounts for under half, and the others remain unexplained. V and J calls and clone size are those listed in that table; D and trimming were worked out from the DNA. The sample has about 130,000 clones on record, about 76% of them singletons. Around 1.3% of the sample goes to the ten largest clones.

The CDR3 starts with the cysteine, ends with the phenylalanine, and has 16 residues. The sequence is cut down to CDR3 DNA, 48 bases in frame from base 1. From a lookup of the germline V gene (reference sequence), CDR1 and CDR2 are SGHNT and YYREEE. Trimmed from V: 4 bases; trimmed from J: 4 bases; junction bases lacking a gene match: 11. The source of the sample is a study of cytomegalovirus exposure and HLA in healthy donors (dated by TCRdb to 2016 to 2017). General notes on the study: An earlier analysis of about 560 of the donors reported approximately 260 Gb of sequence data and 117 million unique TCR beta sequences obtained from around 190 million T cells. To decide whether each TCR beta V gene segment behaved as functional or pseudogenic, an earlier analysis of fewer than 750 of the donors relied on high-throughput TCR beta sequencing. Four to six DR-DQ haplotypes were handled as single units for association and clustering, since linkage in the cohort was strong. The study combined high-throughput TCR immunosequencing, statistical association of individual TCRs with disease status, and machine learning to predict cytomegalovirus infection status. A later analysis re-examined previously published TCR beta repertoires from roughly 720 donors and added high-resolution HLA genotyping to investigate patterns of TCR occurrence. The study aimed to test whether cataloging public T cell receptors could reveal signatures of past pathogen exposure. Besides the first cohort of 666 subjects, a separate validation cohort made up of over a hundred different subjects was used. Using immunosequencing, the study profiled T cell repertoires from some 670 subjects and related those repertoires to cytomegalovirus serostatus. In the later analysis, no new phenotypic data were used to find candidate immune exposures; instead, reliance was placed on TCR beta sequences and their occurrence across donors. A later genetic analysis took genome-wide SNP genotypes for about 60% of the roughly 670 donors and used that subset as a discovery cohort. Typing coverage varied by locus: 629-630 donors for A, B, C, DRB1 and DQB1; some 520 for DQA1; over 600 for DPA1; fewer than 480 for DPB1. Donor age, sex, ethnicity and CMV serostatus were collected together with the repertoire data. Every discovery cohort repertoire had been produced on one sequencing platform. Among a few hundred genotyped donors of the cohort, an average of 235,054 unique TCR beta nucleotide sequences were sequenced per donor, around a sixth of them non-productive. Of the 300 to 400 genotyped donors, approximately 83% fell in the genetic ancestry cluster associated with self-reported Caucasian donors. HLA typing included class I and class II loci at four-digit resolution. An early release that covered some 630 HLA-typed donors contained approximately 300 gigabases of sequencing data and tens of millions of unique TCR sequences.

The cohort comprised fewer than 700 healthy bone marrow donors. At the time of sampling, all cohort members were nominally healthy, though unrecorded immune exposures were likely present. The donor tested CMV seronegative, placing the donor among the approximately 360 seronegative members of the cohort. Each donor provided a peripheral blood sample, and peripheral blood mononuclear cells were used for TCR beta sequencing. The Qiagen DNeasy Blood Extraction Kit was used to extract genomic DNA from the blood cell samples. The study at large found these results: The only immune exposure information available for the cohort was CMV serostatus. In this cohort, only TCR beta chains were sequenced, and detectable features were limited by the absence of alpha or paired-chain data. Most TCR sequences were observed very rarely across donors, whereas some public TCRs were present in many individuals. Because HLA typing was missing for some donors at each locus, association tests included only the typed subset. Some IMGT-functional V segments, including TRBV6-2 and TRBV6-3, could not be told apart with the 87-base-pair reads, so those segments were excluded. A later analysis found that HLA-associated TCR beta chains were more clonally expanded and had lower generation probabilities than equally common non-associated chains. A total of 164 TCR beta chains were listed by the study as associated with cytomegalovirus. The sequencing pipeline was judged likely to have produced a cluster of highly shared sequence variants as a technical artifact. The authors suggested that the approach could potentially be generalized to other disease states and immunological phenotypes. Cytomegalovirus status was reported to be diagnosed by the classifier with high specificity and sensitivity in both the original and validation cohorts. Broadly in line with IMGT annotations, most TCR beta V segments showed up in productive rearrangements about 87% or about 30% of the time in an earlier analysis of 450 to 750 of the donors. Linkage disequilibrium might explain the correlated functional status among segregating V segments, but an unknown experimental factor could not be excluded. A later genetic analysis associated a missense DCLRE1C variant with V-gene and J-gene trimming of TCR beta chains, and an independent cohort replicated the association. The presence/absence analyses assumed that sequencing depth was roughly uniform across donors, and that assumption may not be true. In a later analysis, around 17,000 TCR beta sequences were associated with specific HLA alleles at a false discovery rate of 0.05. In a later analysis, several top co-occurrence clusters were reported to appear linked to parvovirus B19, influenza, CMV and Epstein-Barr virus. In a later analysis, the rate of TCR association differed among HLA loci, with DRB1 alleles having the most associated TCRs and HLA-C alleles having the fewest. When HLA alleles, especially DR and DQ, strongly co-occurred, attributing TCR associations to individual alleles was difficult. A further reported finding was that TCR beta sequences accurately predicted the HLA-A and HLA-B alleles for most subjects in the first cohort. In a later analysis, most CMV-associated TCR beta chains were found to appear HLA-restricted, with HLA associations seemingly driven largely by CMV exposure. Three of the identified cytomegalovirus-associated TCR beta chains were confirmed in vitro to be specific for cytomegalovirus antigens. Because counts were too low, seventeen rarely observed V segments, including chromosome 9 orphons, were excluded from the earlier analysis of a few hundred of the donors. Compared with the roughly 710-donor mean, donors in an Asian-associated ancestry cluster had fewer N-insertions in productive TCRs, according to a later genetic analysis.

The sequence links TRBV5-4 to TRBJ2-1, and 7 junctional nucleotides match TRBD2. This receptor was identified in a middle-aged woman in good health and CMV-seronegative. Sequenced sample: PBMCs. The nucleotide sequence reads TGTGCCAGCAGCCCGCCCGCGGCGGGGGATTACAATGAGCAGTTCTTC. It translates to CASSPPAAGDYNEQFF.